This T cell receptor beta chain came from a study of T cell changes during pregnancy in multiple sclerosis. Trimming pared 5 bases from V and 5 bases from J, leaving 9 bases between. This CDR3 contains 12 residues. From germline, CDR1 is SEHNR and CDR2 FQNEAQ (reference sequence). TCRdb's table, derived via immunoSEQ multiplex PCR, lists solely in-frame clones and lacks some. The sample records under 130,000 clones, approximately 89% being singletons. This sequence joins TRBV7-9 and TRBJ1-1, with D tentatively TRBD1 (5 bases). The clonotype comes from a female donor with multiple sclerosis, enrolled in a pregnancy study. The sequenced sample was peripheral blood, obtained after pregnancy. As DNA, the CDR3 is TGTGCCAGCAGCCATGGACATACTGAAGCTTTCTTT. It encodes CASSHGHTEAFF.